Sequencing of this TCR beta chain was carried out in a study of cytomegalovirus exposure and HLA in healthy donors. Study information: Assignment to the Caucasian-associated ancestry cluster applied to less than 85% of the 300 to 500 genotyped donors.

The study's findings and limits: In vitro experiments confirmed that three CMV-associated chains were specific for CMV antigens. Most TCR beta V segments were productive about 87% or about 30% of the time in an earlier analysis. Researchers had no immune exposure information except CMV serostatus available.

The PCR contained 60 Vbeta and 13 Jbeta primers. Clones were sequenced by immunoSEQ multiplex PCR, and TCRdb holds only the in-frame ones, with some missing. The sample lists approximately 92,000 clones, over 70% occurring once. To note about this clone: The antigen is not known.

This CDR3 is 13 amino acids long. Trimming took 4 bases from V and 7 from J; bases not matched to a gene: 5. Looked up from germline, CDR1 is SGHTA and CDR2 is FQGNSA. Material: PBMCs. The chain carries TRBV7-2 and TRBJ1-1, with 8 bases matching TRBD1. This clonotype originated in a middle-aged man in good health and CMV-seropositive. CDR3 sequence: CASSSGQEREAFF. In nucleotides, the CDR3 is TGTGCCAGCAGCTCGGGACAGGAACGTGAAGCTTTCTTT.